The 25 T cell receptor beta chains reported below all come from one sample, sequenced in a study of T-cell memory formation after mild COVID-19. TCRdb re-called the 5' RACE reads with MiXCR, one entry per CDR3 protein. This repertoire shows around 60,000 distinct CDR3 sequences, 8% to 10% found once; its top ten account for about 1.2%. What was sequenced was PBMCs or a T cell subset sorted from them (not recorded which). The receptors were sampled from a man between 18 and 35 years old who had mild COVID-19 (a few samples of this study predate the infection). Cell type and time point are not known.

This clonotype was seen repeatedly, ten times or more. J is TRBJ2-3 and V is TRBV7-2, with TRBD2 identical over 7 bases. This CDR3 is built from 16 residues. Looked up from germline, CDR1 is SGHTA and CDR2 is FQGNSA. With V trimmed by 7 bases and J by 2 bases, 12 bases remained unmatched. CDR3 region: CASTPRRGSTTDTQYF. The DNA of the CDR3 is TGTGCCAGCACCCCCCGGCGGGGGAGTACCACAGATACGCAGTATTTT.

The chain recombines TRBV3-1 with TRBJ2-5; D is unclear. Looked up from germline, CDR1 is LGHDT and CDR2 is YNNKEL (reference sequence). The CDR3 loop spans 13 amino acids. V lost 1 base to trimming and J lost 4 bases, with 7 bases between them. CDR3 in amino acids: CASSQVLGETQYF. Written as DNA, the CDR3 is TGTGCCAGCAGCCAAGTACTGGGAGAGACCCAGTACTTC.

This clonotype was seen more than once but under ten times. The chain recombines TRBV10-2 with TRBJ2-5; D gene unclear. Germline V gene lookup returns CDR1 WSHSY and CDR2 SAAADI. Trimming shortened V by 3 bases and J by 1 base, and 15 bases separated the two germline ends. This CDR3 region has 16 residues. The CDR3 region is CASSERVGRFQETQYF. The CDR3 DNA is TGCGCCAGCAGTGAAAGAGTCGGGCGATTCCAAGAGACCCAGTACTTC.

In DNA, the CDR3 is TGCAGTGCTAGAGTAAGGGGGACAGATACGCAGTATTTT. This encodes CSARVRGTDTQYF. V gene TRBV20-1 combines with J gene TRBJ2-3; tentatively, D is TRBD1 (6 bases). Trimming stripped 1 base from V and 3 bases from J, with 8 bases between. The germline gives CDR1 DFQATT, CDR2 SNEGSKA (reference sequence). This CDR3 region has 13 residues.

This clonotype was counted many times. The rearrangement uses TRBV12-3 or TRBV12-4 and TRBJ2-2, with D unclear. This CDR3 comprises 15 residues. V lost 6 bases and J 5 bases, leaving 16 bases between the germline ends. CDR3 region: CASSPSGRQTGELFF. CDR3 in DNA: TGTGCCAGCAGCCCCTCCGGACGGCAGACCGGGGAGCTGTTTTTT.

This chain joins TRBV7-9 and TRBJ1-2; possibly TRBD1 for D (6 bases). CDR1 and CDR2 (germline): SEHNR, FQNEAQ (reference sequence). The ends were cut back, 5 bases at V and 2 bases at J, with 9 bases in the middle. The CDR3 totals 13 residues. CDR3 amino acids: CASSEGQNYGYTF. The DNA for the CDR3 is TGTGCCAGCAGCGAAGGACAGAACTATGGCTACACCTTC.

This clonotype was observed a handful of times. V usage is TRBV12-3 or TRBV12-4 and J usage is TRBJ2-5, with 7 bases lining up with TRBD1. V was clipped by 5 bases and J by 2 bases; unmatched bases: 8. CDR3 length: 15 amino acids. CDR3 nucleotides: TGTGCCAGCAGTCCTAGGACAGGAGTACAAGAGACCCAGTACTTC. Protein: CASSPRTGVQETQYF.

V is TRBV9 and J is TRBJ2-2; a weak D match, TRBD2 (5 bases). This CDR3 is built from 13 residues. From germline, CDR1 is SGDLS and CDR2 YYNGEE. V lost 4 bases and J 6 bases, leaving 10 bases between the germline ends. CDR3 nucleotide sequence: TGTGCCAGCAGCCCCCGAGGGTCCGGGGAGCTGTTTTTT. This encodes CASSPRGSGELFF.

This chain uses TRBV2 with TRBJ2-4, with D possibly called TRBD1 or TRBD2 (6 bases each). V lost 8 bases and J 10 bases, leaving 18 bases between the germline ends. The germline gives CDR1 SNHLY, CDR2 FYNNEI. The CDR3 contains 13 residues. As DNA, the CDR3 is TGTGCCAGCGTTTCCGAGGGGGGACGGATTCAGTACTTC. Protein: CASVSEGGRIQYF.

This sequence joins TRBV12-3 or TRBV12-4 and TRBJ1-1; D is ambiguous. This CDR3 contains 13 residues. V was cut by 5 bases and J by 10 bases, with 17 bases left in between. The CDR3 sequence: CASSTARFSGAFF. Written as DNA, the CDR3 is TGTGCCAGCAGTACTGCTAGGTTTTCGGGAGCTTTCTTT.

At least ten counts were recorded for this clonotype. The chain employs TRBV6-5 and TRBJ1-2; unclear D gene. Germline CDR1 reads MNHEY; CDR2 reads SVGAGI. V shed 2 bases and J shed 10 bases, with 11 bases lying between them. The CDR3 runs to 12 residues. CDR3 nucleotides: TGTGCCAGCAGTTACGACTCCTTTGACTACACCTTC. Translation gives CASSYDSFDYTF.

This clonotype was counted a few times. The chain recombines TRBV18 with TRBJ1-2, with D possibly TRBD1 on 5 matching bases. Looked up from germline, CDR1 is KGHSH and CDR2 is LQKENI. CDR3 length equals 17 residues. V was shortened by 2 bases and J by 5 bases, with 21 bases between the two germline ends. The CDR3, as DNA: TGTGCCAGCTCACCAGTAAGCAGGGCGAATTACGGGTATGGCTACACCTTC. It specifies CASSPVSRANYGYGYTF.

The gene calls are TRBV15 and TRBJ2-1; 7 bases match TRBD2. Germline V CDR1 and CDR2: LNHNV, YYDKDF (reference sequence). This CDR3 is 16 amino acids long. With V trimmed by 0 bases and J by 3 bases, 5 bases remained unmatched. The CDR3 DNA sequence: TGTGCCACCAGCAGAGACCCCGGGACTAACTACAATGAGCAGTTCTTC. This codes for CATSRDPGTNYNEQFF.

This clonotype occurred a few times. CDR3 coding DNA: TGTGCCAGCAGTTTATTCCGGGGCCCCGGGGACACTGAAGCTTTCTTT. This sequence encodes CASSLFRGPGDTEAFF. The V call is TRBV12-3 or TRBV12-4, the J call TRBJ1-1, with D tentatively TRBD1 (5 bases). Trimming pared 2 bases from V and 3 bases from J, leaving 16 bases between. The CDR3 length is 16 residues.

This clonotype was counted between two and nine times. V and J are TRBV7-9 and TRBJ2-5; D remains unclear. This CDR3 has 11 amino acids. CDR1 and CDR2 (germline): SEHNR, FQNEAQ (reference sequence). V was pared by 3 bases and J by 8 bases, with 7 bases between. CDR3 region: CASSFADTQYF. In DNA form, the CDR3 reads TGTGCCAGCAGCTTTGCGGATACCCAGTACTTC.

In this sample, this clonotype turned up a few times. The chain uses TRBV2 and TRBJ2-2, with a weak D call TRBD2 (6 bases). V was cut by 3 bases and J by 5 bases, with 10 bases left in between. Germline CDR1 SNHLY, CDR2 FYNNEI. CDR3 size: 14 residues. The CDR3 nucleotides are TGTGCCAGCAGTGATCCAGGGAGGACCGGGGAGCTGTTTTTT. Amino acid sequence: CASSDPGRTGELFF.

A few counts support this clonotype. V is TRBV19 and J is TRBJ1-1; TRBD1 agrees at 11 bases. After removal of 6 bases from V and 1 base from J, the junction contained 7 bases not matched to a gene. Germline V gene lookup returns CDR1 LNHDA and CDR2 SQIVND (reference sequence). This CDR3 spans 16 amino acids. The CDR3 DNA is TGTGCCAGTAGAGGGGGGACAGGGGGGCCGAACACTGAAGCTTTCTTT. This encodes CASRGGTGGPNTEAFF.

Only a few counts were recorded for this clonotype. The rearrangement uses TRBV2 and TRBJ2-1; TRBD1 agrees at 8 bases. The germline V gene has CDR1 SNHLY and CDR2 FYNNEI. V gave up 4 bases and J gave up 1 base; unmatched junction bases: 3. CDR3 length: 15 amino acids. Written as DNA, the CDR3 is TGTGCCAGCAGTGGGGGGGACAGGTCCTACAATGAGCAGTTCTTC. This gives the protein CASSGGDRSYNEQFF.

This chain uses TRBV6-6 with TRBJ2-7; unclear D gene. V was clipped by 4 bases and J by 4 bases, with 11 bases between them. The V gene's germline CDR1 is MNHNY and CDR2 SVGAGI (reference sequence). The CDR3 is made up of 13 amino acids. The CDR3 here is CASSSSRVYEQYV. The CDR3 DNA reads as TGTGCCAGCAGTTCTTCAAGGGTTTACGAGCAGTACGTC.

V is TRBV4-2 and J is TRBJ2-1; D is possibly TRBD1 or TRBD2 (7 bases each). Trimming cost V 3 bases and J 6 bases, with 15 bases left between them. Germline CDR1 reads LGHNA; CDR2 reads YNFKEQ. CDR3 length equals 15 residues. The chain's CDR3 is CASSHLPGGGNEQFF. In DNA form, the CDR3 reads TGTGCCAGCAGCCACCTGCCAGGGGGGGGCAATGAGCAGTTCTTC.

The sample holds a few counts of this clonotype. This chain uses TRBV20-1 with TRBJ2-7, with 9 bases that match TRBD1. The germline V gene has CDR1 DFQATT and CDR2 SNEGSKA (reference sequence). The CDR3 is 14 amino acids. With V trimmed by 3 bases and J by 3 bases, 6 bases remained unmatched. This chain's CDR3 is CSASPLGQGYEQYF. CDR3 in DNA: TGCAGTGCTAGCCCTTTGGGACAGGGCTACGAGCAGTACTTC.

The rearrangement uses TRBV29-1 and TRBJ1-2; 7 bases align to TRBD1. V lost 6 bases, J lost 6 bases, and 10 bases stayed unmatched. Per the germline V gene, CDR1 is SQVTM and CDR2 is ANQGSEA. The CDR3 spans 13 residues. CDR3 DNA: TGCAGCGTCTACCCCAATGGACAGGATGGCTACACCTTC. It encodes CSVYPNGQDGYTF.

This clonotype was picked up a small number of times. The chain employs TRBV12-3 or TRBV12-4 and TRBJ1-5, with no clear D. The CDR3 runs 14 residues. Trimming stripped 5 bases from V and 0 bases from J, with 8 bases between. CDR3 region: CASSTFYSNQPQHF. The CDR3 coding sequence is TGTGCCAGCAGTACCTTTTATAGCAATCAGCCCCAGCATTTT.

The table lists this clonotype with a few counts. DNA of the CDR3: TGTGCCAGCAGCTTAAACGGGGGGGCCGGAGATGAGCAGTTCTTC. Amino acids: CASSLNGGAGDEQFF. The gene calls are TRBV5-4 and TRBJ2-1; 8 bases match TRBD2. V lost 2 bases to trimming and J lost 8 bases; unmatched junction nucleotides: 9. This CDR3 contains 15 residues. Germline CDR1 reads SGHNT; CDR2 reads YYREEE (reference sequence).

The chain combines TRBV20-1 with TRBJ2-7, with TRBD2 matching 11 bases. V lost 0 bases and J lost 3; bases outside the gene matches: 4. The germline V gene has CDR1 DFQATT and CDR2 SNEGSKA (reference sequence). The length of the CDR3 is 15 residues. The CDR3 DNA follows: TGCAGTGCTAGAGACCCCCTAGCGGGGGGCTACGAGCAGTACTTC. Translation: CSARDPLAGGYEQYF.